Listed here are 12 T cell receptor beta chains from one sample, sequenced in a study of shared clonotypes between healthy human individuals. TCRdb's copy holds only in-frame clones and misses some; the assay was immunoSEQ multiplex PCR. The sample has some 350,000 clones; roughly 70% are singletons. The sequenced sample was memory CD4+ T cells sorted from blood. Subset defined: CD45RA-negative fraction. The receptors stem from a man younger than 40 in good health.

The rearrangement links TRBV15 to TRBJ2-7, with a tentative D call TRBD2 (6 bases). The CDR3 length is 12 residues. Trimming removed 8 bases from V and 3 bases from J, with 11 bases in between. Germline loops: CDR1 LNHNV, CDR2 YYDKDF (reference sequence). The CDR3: CATLRRVYEQYF. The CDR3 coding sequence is TGTGCCACCTTAAGGAGGGTCTACGAGCAGTACTTC.

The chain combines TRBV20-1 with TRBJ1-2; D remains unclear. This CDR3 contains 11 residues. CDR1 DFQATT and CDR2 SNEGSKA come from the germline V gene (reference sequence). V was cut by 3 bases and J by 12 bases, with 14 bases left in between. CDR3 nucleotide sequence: TGCAGTGCTAGGTCGTCCACCTATGACACCTTC. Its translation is CSARSSTYDTF.

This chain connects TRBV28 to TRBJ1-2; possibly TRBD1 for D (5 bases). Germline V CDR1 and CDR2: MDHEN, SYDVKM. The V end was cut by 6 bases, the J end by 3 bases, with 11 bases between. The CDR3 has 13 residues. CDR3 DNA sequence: TGTGCCAGCAGGGGGGGAGGTTACTATGGCTACACCTTC. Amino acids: CASRGGGYYGYTF.

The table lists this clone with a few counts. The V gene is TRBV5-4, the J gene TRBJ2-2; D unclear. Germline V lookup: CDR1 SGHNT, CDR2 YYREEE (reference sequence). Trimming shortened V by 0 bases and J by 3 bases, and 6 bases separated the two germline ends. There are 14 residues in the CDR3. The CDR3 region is CASSLGTDTGELFF. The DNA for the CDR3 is TGTGCCAGCAGCTTGGGTACCGACACCGGGGAGCTGTTTTTT.

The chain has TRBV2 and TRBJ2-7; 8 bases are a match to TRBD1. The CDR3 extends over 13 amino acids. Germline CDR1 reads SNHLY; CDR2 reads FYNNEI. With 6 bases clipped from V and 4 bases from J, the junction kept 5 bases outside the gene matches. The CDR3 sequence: CASSRDRKYEQYF. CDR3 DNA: TGTGCCAGCAGCAGGGACAGGAAATACGAGCAGTACTTC.

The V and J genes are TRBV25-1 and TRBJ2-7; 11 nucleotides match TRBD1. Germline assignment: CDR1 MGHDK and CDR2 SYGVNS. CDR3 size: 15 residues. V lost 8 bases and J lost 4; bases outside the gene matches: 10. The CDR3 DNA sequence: TGTGCCAGCGGGGCATGGACAGGGGGCAGGTACGAGCAGTACTTC. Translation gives CASGAWTGGRYEQYF.

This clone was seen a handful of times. The CDR3 spells CASRPIAGGNYEQYF. The CDR3 DNA reads TGTGCCAGCAGACCTATAGCGGGAGGAAACTACGAGCAGTACTTC. The rearrangement links TRBV6-5 to TRBJ2-7; 10 nucleotides agree with TRBD2. The CDR3 length is 15 residues. From germline, CDR1 is MNHEY and CDR2 SVGAGI. V was clipped by 6 bases and J by 3 bases; unmatched bases: 8.

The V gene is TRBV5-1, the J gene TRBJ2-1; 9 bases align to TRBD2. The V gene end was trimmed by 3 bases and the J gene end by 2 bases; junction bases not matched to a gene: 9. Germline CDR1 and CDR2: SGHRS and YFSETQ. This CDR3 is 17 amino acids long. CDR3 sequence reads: CASSSRLAENTYNEQFF. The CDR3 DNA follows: TGCGCCAGCAGCTCCAGACTAGCGGAGAATACCTACAATGAGCAGTTCTTC.

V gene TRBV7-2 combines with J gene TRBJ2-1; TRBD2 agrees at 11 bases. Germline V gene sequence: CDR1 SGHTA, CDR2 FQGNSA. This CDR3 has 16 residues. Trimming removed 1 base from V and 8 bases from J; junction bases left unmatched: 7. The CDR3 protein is CASSLVGTSGEYEQFF. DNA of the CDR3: TGTGCCAGCAGCTTAGTTGGGACTAGCGGCGAATATGAGCAGTTCTTC.

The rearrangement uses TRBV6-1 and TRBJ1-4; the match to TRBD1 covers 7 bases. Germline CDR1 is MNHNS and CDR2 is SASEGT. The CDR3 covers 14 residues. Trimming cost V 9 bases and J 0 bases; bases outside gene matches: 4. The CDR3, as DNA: TGTGCCAGTCTGACAGGGACAACTAATGAAAAACTGTTTTTT. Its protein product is CASLTGTTNEKLFF.

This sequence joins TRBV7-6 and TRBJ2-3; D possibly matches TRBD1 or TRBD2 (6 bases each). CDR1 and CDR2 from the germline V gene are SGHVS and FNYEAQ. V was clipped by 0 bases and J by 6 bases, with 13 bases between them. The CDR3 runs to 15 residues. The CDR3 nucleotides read TGTGCCAGCAGCTTAGCTACTAGCAGGGGCGATACGCAGTATTTT. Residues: CASSLATSRGDTQYF.

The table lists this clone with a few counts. The CDR3 here is CAISDPPGGEQFF. CDR3 bases: TGTGCCATCAGTGACCCCCCAGGGGGTGAGCAGTTCTTC. This rearrangement joins TRBV10-3 to TRBJ2-1; 7 nucleotides align to TRBD1. V shed 3 bases and J 9 bases; nucleotides not matched to a gene: 5. The germline V gene encodes CDR1 ENHRY and CDR2 SYGVKD. CDR3 length: 13 amino acids.